Judged by abundance, the clone carrying this TCR beta chain is medium-sized. Its antigen is not known. It was with 32 V and 13 J primers that multiplex PCR amplified TCR beta CDR3. TCRdb reprocessed the multiplex PCR reads via MiXCR and lists one record per CDR3 protein. Of around 7,200 distinct CDR3 sequences listed, 22% are singletons. V lost 5 bases, J lost 5 bases, and 1 base stayed unmatched. The CDR3 has 14 residues. The data are from a study of immune heterogeneity within non-small cell lung tumors. Study context: Of all tumors, several turned out to be squamous cell carcinomas, 10 to 11 were non-squamous carcinomas and 1 was not otherwise specified. Whole-study findings and limits: For local T-cell clonality, the correlation with local tumor mutational burden was moderate but significant (R 0.3 to 0.35). Tumor sites within a patient were found to share identical dominant CDR3 beta clonotypes, and site-unique high-frequency clones were also present. Comparison across individual patients showed largely distinct high-frequency T-cell receptor beta clonotypes.

Template was bulk tumor genomic DNA, around 620 ng per sample. While surgery was under way, several biopsies spaced far apart were taken per primary tumor. Curative surgical treatment was performed in patients who had newly diagnosed, untreated non-small cell lung cancer. The clonotype originates from a man aged 55 to 69 with non-small cell lung cancer. Sequencing used lung tumor tissue. The chain couples TRBV12-3 or TRBV12-4 to TRBJ2-1, with TRBD2 identical over 12 bases. CDR3 sequence reads: CASSRTSGDNEQFF. For the CDR3, the DNA is TGTGCCAGCAGTCGGACTAGCGGGGACAATGAGCAGTTCTTC.